These 24 T cell receptor beta chains were sequenced from one sample in a study of T-cell reconstitution after alpha-beta-depleted transplantation in children. Unique molecular identifiers were built into the TCRbeta library. Each CDR3 protein gets one entry after TCRdb re-called the PCR reads with MiXCR. This sample yields approximately 520,000 distinct CDR3 sequences, of which roughly 10% are seen a single time; 14% belongs to the top ten. Sequenced here: PBMCs, mostly from graft donor cells, sampled 180 days after TCRalphabeta/CD19-depleted stem cell transplant. These receptors were obtained from a female patient aged 2 to 10 who had a stem cell transplant for aplastic anemia, so the T cells may come from the graft donor.

The chain recombines TRBV15 with TRBJ1-2; no definite D call. Trimming left V 0 bases short and J 8 bases short, with 13 bases between. Germline V CDR1 and CDR2: LNHNV, YYDKDF (reference sequence). This CDR3 has 14 residues. The CDR3 nucleotides are TGTGCCACCAGCAGAGATCTAGGGCCTCTGGGCTACACCTTC. Protein: CATSRDLGPLGYTF.

J is TRBJ2-1 and V is TRBV24-1, with 14 nucleotides matching TRBD2. The CDR3 contains 14 residues. The V gene end was trimmed by 10 bases and the J gene end by 5 bases; junction bases not matched to a gene: 3. Germline V lookup: CDR1 KGHDR, CDR2 SFDVKD. The CDR3 DNA reads TGTGCCACAGGGACTAGCGGGAGAAACAATGAGCAGTTCTTC. It codes for CATGTSGRNNEQFF.

V is TRBV28 and J is TRBJ2-2; the match to TRBD1 covers 8 bases. V trimming: 7 bases; J trimming: 4 bases; junction bases outside the gene matches: 11. Germline CDR1 is MDHEN and CDR2 is SYDVKM. This CDR3 is 16 amino acids long. The CDR3 DNA sequence: TGTGCCAGCACCCTATGGTACAGGGGGTTCACCGGGGAGCTGTTTTTT. Its translation is CASTLWYRGFTGELFF.

CDR3 DNA: TGTGCCAGCAGGGCCCCATGGTACCGAGAAGAGACCCAGTACTTC. Translation: CASRAPWYREETQYF. The chain combines TRBV6-2 or TRBV6-3 with TRBJ2-5; D not certain. V was shortened by 6 bases and J by 3 bases, with 17 bases between the two germline ends. CDR3 length: 15 amino acids. Germline CDR1 MNHEY, CDR2 SVGEGT.

This clonotype was picked up many times. The chain uses TRBV11-2 and TRBJ2-6, with 10 bases fitting TRBD1. V gave up 4 bases and J gave up 3 bases; unmatched junction bases: 12. The length of the CDR3 is 19 residues. Per germline, CDR1 SGHAT and CDR2 FQNNGV. The CDR3 loop is CASSSSRDRGFFGANVLTF. The CDR3 DNA reads TGTGCCAGCAGCTCGTCCCGGGACAGGGGATTTTTTGGGGCCAACGTCCTGACTTTC.

This clonotype was observed a few times. The chain employs TRBV29-1 and TRBJ2-7, with a tentative D call TRBD1 (6 bases). Trimming took off 3 bases at V and 6 bases at J, with 9 bases between the two ends. There are 11 residues in the CDR3. Germline loops: CDR1 SQVTM, CDR2 ANQGSEA. The CDR3 DNA sequence: TGCAGCGTTGATATCAGGGGCGAGCAGTACTTC. This encodes CSVDIRGEQYF.

In its sample, this clonotype was seen a few times. The chain employs TRBV28 and TRBJ2-1; the D gene is possibly TRBD2 (6 bases). Germline CDR1 and CDR2: MDHEN and SYDVKM. The CDR3 extends over 17 amino acids. V was trimmed by 4 bases and J by 4 bases, leaving 20 bases between them. The CDR3 bases are TGTGCCAGCAGTTCCCCTTGGTGGAGGGCGGGGTACAATGAGCAGTTCTTC. It codes for CASSSPWWRAGYNEQFF. Supplemented by reference TRBV28 and TRBJ2-1, the full variable domain reads DVKVTQSSRYLVKRTGEKVFLECVQDMDHENMFWYRQDPGLGLRLIYFSYDVKMKEKGDIPEGYSVSREKKERFSLILESASTNQTSMYLCASSSPWWRAGYNEQFFGPGTRLTVL.

The chain employs TRBV4-1 and TRBJ2-1; 16 nucleotides align to TRBD2. CDR3 size: 20 residues. Trimming cost V 1 base and J 5 bases; bases outside gene matches: 11. The germline V gene has CDR1 MGHRA and CDR2 YSYEKL. CDR3 DNA sequence: TGCGCCAGCAGCCAAGTGGATGGGACTAGCGGGAGGGAACGGCACAATGAGCAGTTCTTC. It encodes CASSQVDGTSGRERHNEQFF.

The table lists this clonotype with many counts. The chain has TRBV28 and TRBJ2-4; D is tentatively TRBD1 or TRBD2 (5 bases each). This CDR3 has 16 residues. CDR1 and CDR2 from the germline V gene are MDHEN and SYDVKM. Trimming stripped 4 bases from V and 4 bases from J, with 17 bases between. The CDR3 coding sequence is TGTGCCAGCAGTTCCCCAGGACGGGACGAAAAAAACATTCAGTACTTC. This codes for CASSSPGRDEKNIQYF.

The table lists this clonotype with many counts. The V call is TRBV9, the J call TRBJ2-1; TRBD2 might be the D (5 bases). The length of the CDR3 is 18 residues. Germline CDR1 SGDLS, CDR2 YYNGEE. Trimming removed 4 bases from V and 0 bases from J, with 20 bases in between. The DNA for the CDR3 is TGTGCCAGCAGCCAAACCATAGCGAACGGGATCTCCTACAATGAGCAGTTCTTC. Translation: CASSQTIANGISYNEQFF.

This clonotype has a count of ten or more. The gene calls are TRBV7-6 and TRBJ2-2; D ambiguous. The ends were cut back, 5 bases at V and 8 bases at J, with 9 bases in the middle. This CDR3 is 12 amino acids long. Germline CDR1 reads SGHVS; CDR2 reads FNYEAQ. The CDR3 is CASSREVGELFF. CDR3 in DNA: TGTGCCAGCAGCCGTGAGGTTGGGGAGCTGTTTTTT.

There are a few counts of this clonotype. The rearrangement joins TRBV29-1 to TRBJ2-3; TRBD2 agrees at 9 bases. CDR1 and CDR2 from the germline V gene are SQVTM and ANQGSEA. The J segment lost 1 base and the V segment lost 4 bases, leaving 0 bases of the junction unmatched. This CDR3 has 13 amino acids. The CDR3 loop is CSVGTSGTDTQYF. CDR3 nucleotides: TGCAGCGTTGGGACTAGCGGCACAGATACGCAGTATTTT.

The V gene is TRBV19, the J gene TRBJ1-4; 8 bases map to TRBD1. Germline trimming cut 5 bases from V and 3 bases from J; bases unmatched to any gene: 8. From germline, CDR1 is LNHDA and CDR2 SQIVND (reference sequence). The CDR3 loop spans 16 amino acids. Here the CDR3 DNA reads TGTGCCAGTAGTGGAGGACAGGGTTTTGCTAATGAAAAACTGTTTTTT. Its translation: CASSGGQGFANEKLFF.

This clonotype was counted a few times. Here the CDR3 reads CASSPDWGLTKRSSYNEQFF. The CDR3, as DNA: TGTGCCAGCAGTCCGGATTGGGGACTGACAAAACGGAGCTCCTACAATGAGCAGTTCTTC. The chain joins TRBV12-3 or TRBV12-4 to TRBJ2-1, with D perhaps matching TRBD2 (6 bases). The CDR3 totals 20 residues. The V end was cut by 5 bases, the J end by 0 bases, with 26 bases between.

Only one count was recorded for this clonotype. This may come from a read error, since a much larger clone is one base off. The rearrangement uses TRBV12-3 or TRBV12-4 and TRBJ2-7; 8 bases align to TRBD1. The V segment lost 7 bases and the J segment 4 bases; nucleotides outside the gene matches: 12. The CDR3 is 15 amino acids. CDR3 in DNA: TGTGCCAGCACCCCATCGACAGGGGACCAATACGAGCAGTACTTC. Its translation: CASTPSTGDQYEQYF.

The rearrangement links TRBV5-1 to TRBJ2-4; maybe TRBD1 (5 bases). Trimming left V 2 bases short and J 13 bases short, with 13 bases between. This CDR3 has 12 amino acids. CDR1 and CDR2 (germline): SGHRS, YFSETQ. As DNA, the CDR3 is TGCGCCAGCAGCTTAGGCACGAGGACACAGTACTTC. Translated: CASSLGTRTQYF.

This clonotype was seen many times. V is TRBV7-2 and J is TRBJ1-4, with no clear D. The CDR3 runs to 16 residues. The ends were cut back, 3 bases at V and 7 bases at J, with 18 bases in the middle. Germline V gene lookup returns CDR1 SGHTA and CDR2 FQGNSA. The CDR3 reads CASSFGLASGIEKLFF. CDR3 nucleotide sequence: TGTGCCAGCAGCTTTGGGTTAGCGAGCGGGATTGAAAAACTGTTTTTT.

This clonotype was found once. One end of the junction varies from germline; a read error may be responsible. The V and J genes are TRBV28 and TRBJ1-1; 8 bases match TRBD1. Germline CDR1 and CDR2: MDHEN and SYDVKM. CDR3 length: 20 residues. The CDR3 DNA reads TGTGCCAGCGGTTTATTAGGACAGGGCATCTTTCCATATTATGACACTGAAGCTTTCTTT. Its protein product is CASGLLGQGIFPYYDTEAFF.

This clonotype was counted between two and nine times. V gene TRBV21-1 combines with J gene TRBJ2-7; TRBD2 is the table's D call and was not checked against the DNA. TRBV21-1 is a documented pseudogene. CDR3 size: 19 residues. CDR3 sequence reads: CASSKAQVGECPWGYEQYV. In DNA form, the CDR3 reads TGTGCCAGCAGCAAAGCTCAAGTAGGGGAGTGCCCCTGGGGATACGAGCAGTACGTC.

This clonotype has ten or more counts. The chain is built from TRBV9 and TRBJ2-2; 10 bases line up with TRBD2. CDR3 length: 16 amino acids. Germline CDR1 reads SGDLS; CDR2 reads YYNGEE. V lost 4 bases, J lost 3 bases, and 6 bases stayed unmatched. CDR3: CASSRQAGGDTGELFF. The CDR3 DNA follows: TGTGCCAGCAGCCGCCAAGCGGGAGGGGACACCGGGGAGCTGTTTTTT. Using reference TRBV9 and TRBJ2-2 for the parts outside the CDR3, the full variable domain is DSGVTQTPKHLITATGQRVTLRCSPRSGDLSVYWYQQSLDQGLQFLIQYYNGEERAKGNILERFSAQQFPDLHSELNLSSLELGDSALYFCASSRQAGGDTGELFFGEGSRLTVL.

This clonotype was found many times. The V and J genes are TRBV7-9 and TRBJ1-6; D may be TRBD1 (6 bases). V was clipped by 5 bases and J by 5 bases, with 13 bases between them. Germline CDR1 is SEHNR and CDR2 is FQNEAQ (reference sequence). The length of the CDR3 is 15 residues. The CDR3 region is CASSPPGHNNSPLHF. The DNA for the CDR3 is TGTGCCAGCAGCCCGCCGGGACATAATAATTCACCCCTCCACTTT.

The V call is TRBV3-1, the J call TRBJ2-4, with TRBD2 as a possible D gene (6 bases). Germline-derived CDR1 and CDR2 are LGHDT and YNNKEL (reference sequence). The CDR3 is 13 amino acids. With 0 bases removed from V and 8 bases from J, the gap between germline ends came to 8 bases. Here the CDR3 reads CASSQERGYIQYF. The CDR3 DNA reads as TGTGCCAGCAGCCAAGAGCGGGGTTACATTCAGTACTTC.

This clonotype has a handful of counts. The rearrangement joins TRBV4-3 to TRBJ2-3, with a weak D call TRBD1 (6 bases). The CDR3 covers 16 residues. Trimming cost V 0 bases and J 1 base, with 11 bases left between them. Germline loops: CDR1 LGHNA, CDR2 YSLEER. CDR3 sequence: CASSQDRSGGTDTQYF. The CDR3 DNA reads as TGCGCCAGCAGCCAAGATAGGTCAGGGGGCACAGATACGCAGTATTTT.

The chain uses TRBV20-1 and TRBJ1-6; no definite D call. Germline-derived CDR1 and CDR2 are DFQATT and SNEGSKA (reference sequence). The CDR3 consists of 16 residues. The V end lost 1 base, the J end lost 0 bases, and 10 bases lay between the germline ends. The CDR3 loop reads CSARVGQSSYNSPLHF. CDR3 DNA sequence: TGCAGTGCTAGAGTAGGCCAAAGCTCCTATAATTCACCCCTCCACTTT.